A selection of T cell receptor beta chains follows, all from one sample in a study of neurological immune-mediated disorders. MiXCR was run by TCRdb on the 5' RACE reads, yielding one entry per CDR3 protein. The sample includes some 57,000 distinct CDR3 sequences, 4.5% to 5.5% seen only once; the top ten take 3.4%. The sequencing input was PBMCs. These TCRs come from a woman aged 50 to 60 with multiple sclerosis. Each CDR3 is given with its conserved first and last residue.

v_call | cdr3_aa
TRBV5-1 | CASSLSPGSYNEQFF
TRBV14 | CASSILASGAGELFF
TRBV5-6 | CASSLAWAVTTGELFF
TRBV10-2 | CASSKSTDSGTQYF
TRBV5-1 | CASSLQGFDTEAFF
TRBV7-9 | CASSSGAGELFF
TRBV5-1 | CASSFSLAGWETQYF
TRBV6-2/TRBV6-3 | CASSPGLGYTF
TRBV20-1 | CSAPELGAETQYF
TRBV9 | CASSPRQGVPKKIQYF
TRBV9 | CASSVAGDAYNEQFF
TRBV7-7 | CASSETRRGYTF
TRBV7-6 | CASSSEFGNEQFF
TRBV28 | CASSFGAANTEAFF
TRBV4-3 | CASSQDLLPTVAGDTDTQYF
TRBV5-1 | CASSDPRQSPEKLFF
TRBV6-2/TRBV6-3 | CASSYRPQGHQPQHF
TRBV5-6 | CASSLGRTGIPYEQYF